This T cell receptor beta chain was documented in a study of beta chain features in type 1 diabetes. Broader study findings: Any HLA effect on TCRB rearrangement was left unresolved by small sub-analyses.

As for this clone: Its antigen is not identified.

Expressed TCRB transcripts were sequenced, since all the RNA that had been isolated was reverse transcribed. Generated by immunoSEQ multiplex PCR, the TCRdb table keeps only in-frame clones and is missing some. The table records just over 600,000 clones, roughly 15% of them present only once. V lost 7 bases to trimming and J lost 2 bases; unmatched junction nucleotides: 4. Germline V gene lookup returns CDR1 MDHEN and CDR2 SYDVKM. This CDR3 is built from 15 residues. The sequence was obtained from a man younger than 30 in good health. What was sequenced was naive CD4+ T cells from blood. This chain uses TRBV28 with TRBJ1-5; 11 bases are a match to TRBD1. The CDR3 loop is CASIGTGGGNQPQHF. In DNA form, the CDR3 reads TGTGCCAGCATAGGGACAGGGGGTGGCAATCAGCCCCAGCATTTT.